Each of the 15 T cell receptor beta chains below was sequenced from the same sample in a study of identical twins. TCRdb re-called the 5' RACE reads through MiXCR, storing one row per CDR3 protein. The data contain 450,000 or so distinct CDR3 sequences, 24% of them seen just once; the ten biggest clones take up roughly 2.8%. These data are also associated with another study on T cells expressing NK-cell markers.

Sequenced: CD4+ T cells sorted from blood. These receptors all come from a woman between 18 and 29 years old in good health.

CDR3 amino acids: CSATPGHHSNQPQHF. DNA for the CDR3: TGCAGTGCCACCCCGGGACACCATAGCAATCAGCCCCAGCATTTT. This chain uses TRBV20-1 with TRBJ1-5; D perhaps matches TRBD1 (6 bases). Germline V gene sequence: CDR1 DFQATT, CDR2 SNEGSKA (reference sequence). Trimming removed 6 bases from V and 0 bases from J, with 15 bases in between. CDR3 size: 15 residues.

The chain combines TRBV29-1 with TRBJ2-5; a weak D match, TRBD2 (7 bases). Trimming took 7 bases from V and 5 from J, leaving 17 bases between them. The CDR3 is 13 amino acids. Germline V CDR1 and CDR2: SQVTM, ANQGSEA. CDR3 bases: TGCAGCGCCCTAAAGGGGGGGCTGGAGACCCAGTACTTC. This sequence encodes CSALKGGLETQYF.

The chain has TRBV5-1 and TRBJ2-1; tentative D call: TRBD2 (5 bases). V shed 0 bases and J shed 5 bases, with 12 bases lying between them. The CDR3 sequence is 15 residues long. Germline values: CDR1 SGHRS, CDR2 YFSETQ. The CDR3 loop reads CASSLEERRNNEQFF. In DNA, the CDR3 is TGCGCCAGCAGCTTGGAGGAGCGGAGAAACAATGAGCAGTTCTTC.

This clonotype was seen more than once but under ten times. The chain combines TRBV12-3 or TRBV12-4 with TRBJ1-4; maybe TRBD1 (6 bases). Deletions cut 5 bases from V and 8 bases from J, with 18 bases between. The CDR3 length is 15 residues. The CDR3 DNA reads as TGTGCCAGCAGTAGGCAGGGGAGTAGTATGGAAAAACTGTTTTTT. This codes for CASSRQGSSMEKLFF.

V usage is TRBV15 and J usage is TRBJ2-5, with unresolved D. Trimming shortened V by 7 bases and J by 0 bases, and 9 bases separated the two germline ends. The CDR3 is made up of 13 amino acids. The germline CDR1 and CDR2 sequences are LNHNV and YYDKDF (reference sequence). In DNA form, the CDR3 reads TGTGCCACCACCAAGAGGTACCAAGAGACCCAGTACTTC. It translates to CATTKRYQETQYF.

The gene calls are TRBV27 and TRBJ2-1; D might be TRBD1 or TRBD2, each matching 5 bases. The CDR3 has 13 amino acids. The germline CDR1 and CDR2 sequences are MNHEY and SMNVEV (reference sequence). The V end was cut by 6 bases, the J end by 6 bases, with 12 bases between. The CDR3 sequence is CASRPLGGNEQFF. For the CDR3, the DNA is TGTGCCAGCAGACCCCTTGGGGGCAATGAGCAGTTCTTC.

V is TRBV29-1 and J is TRBJ2-3; 9 nucleotides align to TRBD1. The V segment lost 6 bases and the J segment 7 bases; nucleotides outside the gene matches: 14. This CDR3 contains 15 residues. Germline lookup yields CDR1 SQVTM and CDR2 ANQGSEA. CDR3: CSVGPGQGSRNTQYF. In nucleotides, the CDR3 is TGCAGCGTGGGGCCGGGACAGGGATCGAGGAATACGCAGTATTTT.

This clonotype was seen ten or more times. The chain carries TRBV20-1 and TRBJ1-2; D gene uncertain. The V gene lost 3 bases and the J gene lost 7 bases, with 12 bases spanning the gap. Germline CDR1 is DFQATT and CDR2 is SNEGSKA (reference sequence). The CDR3 spans 12 residues. The CDR3 bases are TGCAGTGCTAGCCACGCGAGGCTTGGCTACACCTTC. This codes for CSASHARLGYTF.

The chain recombines TRBV20-1 with TRBJ1-1, with 7 bases aligning to TRBD1. The CDR3 runs to 15 residues. The germline gives CDR1 DFQATT, CDR2 SNEGSKA (reference sequence). V shed 5 bases and J 7 bases; nucleotides not matched to a gene: 16. The CDR3 DNA reads as TGCAGTGCTGGCCATGACAGGGTGGTAAACGGTGAAGCTTTCTTT. It translates to CSAGHDRVVNGEAFF.

The chain is built from TRBV6-5 and TRBJ2-7; D is uncertain. Germline V CDR1 and CDR2: MNHEY, SVGAGI. The CDR3 has 12 amino acids. The ends were cut back, 5 bases at V and 5 bases at J, with 10 bases in the middle. The CDR3 loop is CASSRQADEQYF. The CDR3 coding sequence is TGTGCCAGCAGTAGGCAGGCAGACGAGCAGTACTTC.

This clonotype was counted between two and nine times. The V and J genes are TRBV20-1 and TRBJ2-5; a weak D match, TRBD2 (5 bases). V gave up 0 bases and J gave up 7 bases, with 15 bases separating them. Germline loops: CDR1 DFQATT, CDR2 SNEGSKA (reference sequence). The CDR3 length is 14 residues. DNA for the CDR3: TGCAGTGCTAGAGATTTAACACGGGGTAGGACCCAGTACTTC. Protein sequence: CSARDLTRGRTQYF.

This clonotype was seen more than once but under ten times. The chain carries TRBV6-2 or TRBV6-3 and TRBJ2-2; 7 bases map to TRBD2. The CDR3 spans 15 residues. CDR1 is MNHEY and CDR2 is SVGEGT in the germline V gene. The J segment lost 0 bases and the V segment lost 7 bases, leaving 5 bases of the junction unmatched. The CDR3, as DNA: TGTGCCAGCATGGCCGGGAGGACGAACACCGGGGAGCTGTTTTTT. Translating it yields CASMAGRTNTGELFF.

The chain employs TRBV20-1 and TRBJ2-5; D call uncertain. There are 13 residues in the CDR3. The V gene's germline CDR1 is DFQATT and CDR2 SNEGSKA (reference sequence). V lost 3 bases and J lost 4, with 12 bases in between. The CDR3 here is CSASGLSGETQYF. The CDR3 DNA reads TGCAGTGCTAGTGGCCTGTCGGGAGAGACCCAGTACTTC.

This clonotype was found a few times. The chain combines TRBV20-1 with TRBJ2-3, with a weak D call TRBD2 (5 bases). V lost 3 bases, J lost 3 bases, and 16 bases lay in between. CDR3 length equals 15 residues. Germline lookup yields CDR1 DFQATT and CDR2 SNEGSKA (reference sequence). The CDR3 reads CSASLVSSGTDTQYF. In DNA form, the CDR3 reads TGCAGTGCTAGTTTAGTCAGTTCGGGGACAGATACGCAGTATTTT.

The chain is built from TRBV20-1 and TRBJ2-1; D may be TRBD2 (6 bases). The V gene's germline CDR1 is DFQATT and CDR2 SNEGSKA (reference sequence). The V gene lost 0 bases and the J gene lost 7 bases, with 13 bases spanning the gap. CDR3 size: 14 residues. The CDR3 region has the DNA TGCAGTGCTAGAGATGGGGAGGTGCGGAATGAGCAGTTCTTC. This encodes CSARDGEVRNEQFF.